These T cell receptor beta chains were read from a single sample in a study of CD8 T cells in ankylosing spondylitis. MiXCR, run by TCRdb on the 5' RACE reads, gives a single entry per CDR3 protein. The table lists roughly 440,000 distinct CDR3 sequences, 17% of them singletons. Specimen: blood, either unsorted or a sorted T cell fraction (not recorded which). Receptors were obtained from a male donor with ankylosing spondylitis. Both conserved end residues are part of each CDR3.

>TRBV20-1
CSASQPGVNYGYTF
>TRBV4-2
CASSQPDGGNQPQHF
>TRBV3-1
CASSQDYGTPGYGYTF
>TRBV6-2/TRBV6-3
CASSSRTAANQPQHF
>TRBV2
CASSQQGIGTEAFF
>TRBV29-1
CSDLRGHDGEQFF
>TRBV25-1
CASRSSGPPLPLHF
>TRBV5-6
CASSLDYRGEQFF
>TRBV6-1
CASSLGHGGNYGYTF
>TRBV19
CASSSGGRNEQFF
>TRBV5-1
CASSGGAFGYTF
>TRBV9
CASSPRQRYNEKLFF
>TRBV6-5
CASSYSKVDIEAFF
>TRBV5-1
CASGLLAPGQGWGEAFF
>TRBV6-1
CASSEGDRAGELFF
>TRBV2
CASKIGLAGVELFF
>TRBV7-2
CASRQDPSNTGELFF
>TRBV5-4
CASSLYPGQGSHRGNQPQHF
>TRBV4-1
CASSQGGGGHEQYF
>TRBV5-1
CASTAIAGGGHNEQFF
>TRBV20-1
CSARDVRTGAYEQYF
>TRBV15
CATSRGGRLYEQYF
>TRBV20-1
CSVLGGYGTNYGYTF
>TRBV4-3
CASSQVWTSGDALFF
>TRBV3-1
CASSLRLRDRVGNEQFF
>TRBV29-1
CSVLGYTDTQYF
>TRBV5-6
CASSHWGDYGYTF
>TRBV29-1
CSVSPTGTGTQYF
>TRBV28
CASSLLTPGNTEAFF
>TRBV20-1
CSARSSGRGETQYF
>TRBV5-1
CASSLRGTSPNVQFF
>TRBV12-3/TRBV12-4
CASSFGGKPATDTQYF
>TRBV29-1
CSVGQLNTDTQYF
>TRBV20-1
CSATGTGKNYGYTF